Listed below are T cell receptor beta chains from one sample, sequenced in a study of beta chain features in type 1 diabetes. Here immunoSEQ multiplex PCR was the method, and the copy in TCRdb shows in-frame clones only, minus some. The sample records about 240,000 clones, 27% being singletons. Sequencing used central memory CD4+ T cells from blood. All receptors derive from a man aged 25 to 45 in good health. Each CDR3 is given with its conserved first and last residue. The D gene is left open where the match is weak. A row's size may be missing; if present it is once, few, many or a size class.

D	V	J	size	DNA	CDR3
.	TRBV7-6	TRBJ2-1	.	TGTGCCAGCAGCCCCCAACTAAGTGAGCAGTTCTTC	CASSPQLSEQFF
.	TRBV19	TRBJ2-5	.	TGTGCCAGTAGTATAGACAGCGGCCCAGAGACCCAGTACTTC	CASSIDSGPETQYF
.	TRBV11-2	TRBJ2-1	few	TGTGCCAGCAGCTTATTGCCCAGGGGCAAAGTGAATGAGCAGTTCTTC	CASSLLPRGKVNEQFF
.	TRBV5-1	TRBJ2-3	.	TGCGCCAGCAGCTTGGTCGGGAGCCTCACAGATACGCAGTATTTT	CASSLVGSLTDTQYF
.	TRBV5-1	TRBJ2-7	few	TGCGCCAGCAGCTTGGAAGGGACAAAACACTCCTACGAGCAGTACTTC	CASSLEGTKHSYEQYF
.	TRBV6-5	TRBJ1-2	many	TGTGCCAGCAGTTCCCCCGGCGTTGGAGGGATGGATGGCTACACCTTC	CASSSPGVGGMDGYTF
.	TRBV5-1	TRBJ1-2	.	TGCGCCAGCAGCTTGGTGTCAGGATCAAACTATGGCTACACCTTC	CASSLVSGSNYGYTF
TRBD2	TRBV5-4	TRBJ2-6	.	TGTGCCAGCAGCTTGAGGCTAGCGGGAGCTGGGGCCAACGTCCTGACTTTC	CASSLRLAGAGANVLTF
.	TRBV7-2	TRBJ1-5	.	TGTGCCAGCAGCTTCGCCAGGACAAACAATCAGCCCCAGCATTTT	CASSFARTNNQPQHF
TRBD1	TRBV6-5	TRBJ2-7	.	TGTGCCAGCGACCCTCAGCCCCAGGGGGCCGACGAGCAGTACTTC	CASDPQPQGADEQYF
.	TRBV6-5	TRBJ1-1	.	TGTGCCAGCAACCCATCGGTCCCCATCACTGAAGCTTTCTTT	CASNPSVPITEAFF
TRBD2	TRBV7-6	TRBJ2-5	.	TGTGCCAGCAGCTTAGATCCGGGGGGGCGAGAGACCCAGTACTTC	CASSLDPGGRETQYF
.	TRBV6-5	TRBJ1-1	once	TGTGCCAGCAGATATATGGGAGGGAACACTGAAGCTTTCTTT	CASRYMGGNTEAFF
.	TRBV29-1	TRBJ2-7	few	TGCAGCGTTGAAGATCCTCCTAGTAAGTACTTC	CSVEDPPSKYF
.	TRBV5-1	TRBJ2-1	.	TGCGCCAGCAGCGCTGGGACGGGACCTCACAATGAGCAGTTCTTC	CASSAGTGPHNEQFF
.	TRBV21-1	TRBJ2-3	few	TGTGCCAGCAGCAAACAGAGCACAGATACGCAGTATTTT	CASSKQSTDTQYF
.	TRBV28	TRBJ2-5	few	TGTGCCAGCAGTCCAACGGGGGTCGTCGACGAGACCCAGTACTTC	CASSPTGVVDETQYF
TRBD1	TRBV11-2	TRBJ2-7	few	TGTGCCAGCAGCTCGATCCGGGACAGAACCTACGAGCAGTACTTC	CASSSIRDRTYEQYF
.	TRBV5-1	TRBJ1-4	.	TGCGCCAGCAGCTTGGGGACGGAAAATGAAAAACTGTTTTTT	CASSLGTENEKLFF
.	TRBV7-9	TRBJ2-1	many	TGTGCCAGCAGCTTAGGACAGAACAATGAGCAGTTCTTC	CASSLGQNNEQFF
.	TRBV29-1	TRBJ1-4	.	TGCAGCGTTAAGGGGGCTAATGAAAAACTGTTTTTT	CSVKGANEKLFF
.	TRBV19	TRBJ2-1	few	TGTGCCAGTAGTATTCTTCTCGGTGGCTACAATGAGCAGTTCTTC	CASSILLGGYNEQFF
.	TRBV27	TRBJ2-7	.	TGTGCCAGCAGTTATCTTCTTACGGGGGCAGCGTACTTC	CASSYLLTGAAYF
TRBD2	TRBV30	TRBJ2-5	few	TGTGCCTGGAGTGTAAGCCTAGCGGCCCAAGAGACCCAGTACTTC	CAWSVSLAAQETQYF
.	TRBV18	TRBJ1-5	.	TGTGCCAGCTCACAGGCCGAGTACCGGCCCCAGCATTTT	CASSQAEYRPQHF
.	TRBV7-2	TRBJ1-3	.	TGTGCCAGCAGCTTTGAACAGGGCAACACCATATATTTT	CASSFEQGNTIYF
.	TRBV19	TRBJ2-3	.	TGTGCCAGTAGGGAGCGTGGCACAGATACGCAGTATTTT	CASRERGTDTQYF
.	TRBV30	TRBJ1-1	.	TGTGCCTGGAGTGTATGGGGGAAGGGCACTGAAGCTTTCTTT	CAWSVWGKGTEAFF
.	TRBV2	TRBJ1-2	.	TGTGCCAGCAGTTGGAAGGATGATGGCTACACCTTC	CASSWKDDGYTF
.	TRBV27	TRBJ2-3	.	TGTGCCAGCAGTTACGCCCCGACTAGTGGGTCCACAGATACGCAGTATTTT	CASSYAPTSGSTDTQYF